One TCR beta chain is described in this entry. The target antigen is unknown. The CDR3 end lies 3 residues beyond the end of the read and is filled in from the germline J gene. This CDR3 is also generated by other DNA sequences in the sample. This sample stems from a study of T cells in women clearing cervical HPV infection. Looking at the study overall: Donors had HPV16-related CIN3 or worse; 2 had invasive cancer.

Only in-frame clones appear in the TCRdb table, and some are missing; sequencing was by immunoSEQ multiplex PCR. In all, the sample yields 35,000 to 45,000 clones. Broader study findings: Cases and controls were distinguished at AUC about 0.8 by richness and V genes. CIN3+ cases had significantly higher TCR repertoire richness than controls, but evenness did not differ.

Germline CDR1 is SGHTA and CDR2 is FQGTGA. CDR3 size: 14 residues. V was cut by 1 base and J by 7 bases, with 13 bases left in between. This chain links TRBV7-3 with TRBJ1-2; tentatively, D is TRBD1 (5 bases). The sequence was obtained from a woman aged 18 to 69 with a cervical HPV16 infection that either progressed to CIN3+ or cleared (not recorded which). The sequenced sample was blood buffy coat. Incomplete CDR3 DNA: TGTGCCAGCAGCTTAAACGGAGACAGTAGTGGC. This translates into CASSLNGDSSG. The entire CDR3 sequence reads CASSLNGDSSGYTF.